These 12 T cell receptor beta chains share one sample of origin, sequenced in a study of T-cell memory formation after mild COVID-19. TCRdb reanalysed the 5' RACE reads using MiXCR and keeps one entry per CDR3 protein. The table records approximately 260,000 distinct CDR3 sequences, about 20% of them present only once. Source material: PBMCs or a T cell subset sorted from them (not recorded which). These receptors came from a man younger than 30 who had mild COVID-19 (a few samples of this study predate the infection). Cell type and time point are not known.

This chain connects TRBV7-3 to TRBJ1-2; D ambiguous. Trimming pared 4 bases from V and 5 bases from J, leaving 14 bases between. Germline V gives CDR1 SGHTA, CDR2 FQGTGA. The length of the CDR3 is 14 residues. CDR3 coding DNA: TGTGCCAGCAGCTCCCGACTTGAGCGGTATGGCTACACCTTC. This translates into CASSSRLERYGYTF.

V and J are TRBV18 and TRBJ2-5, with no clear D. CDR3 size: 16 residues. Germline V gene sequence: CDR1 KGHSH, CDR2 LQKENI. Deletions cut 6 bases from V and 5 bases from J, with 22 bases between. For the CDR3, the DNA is TGTGCCAGCTCGCCAATGTCCCGGTACCGAGCGGAGACCCAGTACTTC. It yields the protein CASSPMSRYRAETQYF.

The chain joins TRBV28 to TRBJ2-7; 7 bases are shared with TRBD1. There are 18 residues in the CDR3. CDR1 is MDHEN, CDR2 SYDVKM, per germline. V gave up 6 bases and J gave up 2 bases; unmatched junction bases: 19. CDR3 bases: TGTGCCAGCAGCTCCTCTATAGTCCACAGGGGCGCCGCCTACGAGCAGTACGTC. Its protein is CASSSSIVHRGAAYEQYV.

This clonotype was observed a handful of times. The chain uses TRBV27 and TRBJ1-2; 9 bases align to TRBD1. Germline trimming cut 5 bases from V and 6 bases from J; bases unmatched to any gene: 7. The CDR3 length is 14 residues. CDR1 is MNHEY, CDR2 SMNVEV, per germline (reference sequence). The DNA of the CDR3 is TGTGCCAGCAGTATAAACAGGGGGCGCAATGGCTACACCTTC. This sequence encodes CASSINRGRNGYTF.

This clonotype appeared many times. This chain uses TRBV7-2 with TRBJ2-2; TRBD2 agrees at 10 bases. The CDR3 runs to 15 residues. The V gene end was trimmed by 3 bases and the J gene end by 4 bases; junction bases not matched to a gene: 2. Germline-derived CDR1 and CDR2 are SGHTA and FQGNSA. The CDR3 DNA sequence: TGTGCCAGCAGCTTCACTAGCGGGGTCACCGGGGAGCTGTTTTTT. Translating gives CASSFTSGVTGELFF.

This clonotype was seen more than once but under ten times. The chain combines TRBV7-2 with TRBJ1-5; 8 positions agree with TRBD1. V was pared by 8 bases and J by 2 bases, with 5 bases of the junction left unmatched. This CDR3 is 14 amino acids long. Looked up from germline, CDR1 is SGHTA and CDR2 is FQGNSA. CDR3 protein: CASAPGQGNQPQHF. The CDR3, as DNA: TGTGCCAGCGCACCGGGACAGGGCAATCAGCCCCAGCATTTT.

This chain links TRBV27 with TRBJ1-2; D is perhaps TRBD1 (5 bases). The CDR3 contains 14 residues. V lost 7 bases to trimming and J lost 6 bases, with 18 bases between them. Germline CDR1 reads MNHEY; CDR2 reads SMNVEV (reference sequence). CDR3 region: CASKGILSGDGYTF. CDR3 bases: TGTGCCAGCAAGGGGATTCTTTCCGGGGATGGCTACACCTTC.

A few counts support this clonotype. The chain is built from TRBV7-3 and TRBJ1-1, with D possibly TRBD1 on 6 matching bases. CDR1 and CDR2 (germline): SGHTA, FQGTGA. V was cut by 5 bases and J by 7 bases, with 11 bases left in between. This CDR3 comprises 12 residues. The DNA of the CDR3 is TGTGCCAGCAGCATACAGGGTGGTGAAGCTTTCTTT. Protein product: CASSIQGGEAFF.

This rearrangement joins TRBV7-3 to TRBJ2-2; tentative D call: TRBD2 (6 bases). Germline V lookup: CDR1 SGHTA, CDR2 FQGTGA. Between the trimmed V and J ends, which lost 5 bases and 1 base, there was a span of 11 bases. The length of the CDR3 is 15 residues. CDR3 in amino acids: CASSRDSLNTGELFF. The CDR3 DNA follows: TGTGCCAGCAGCCGGGACTCCCTGAACACCGGGGAGCTGTTTTTT.

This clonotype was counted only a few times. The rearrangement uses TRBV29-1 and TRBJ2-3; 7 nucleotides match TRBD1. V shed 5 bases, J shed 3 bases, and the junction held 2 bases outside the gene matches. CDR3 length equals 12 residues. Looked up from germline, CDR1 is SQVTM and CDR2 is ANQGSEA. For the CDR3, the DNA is TGCAGCGTTCGACAGGGAACAGATACGCAGTATTTT. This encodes CSVRQGTDTQYF.

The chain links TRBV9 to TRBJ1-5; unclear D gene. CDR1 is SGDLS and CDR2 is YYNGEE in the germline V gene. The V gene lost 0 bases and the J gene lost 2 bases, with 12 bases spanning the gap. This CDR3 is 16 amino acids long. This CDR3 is CASSVGPGQGNQPQHF. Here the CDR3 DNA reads TGTGCCAGCAGCGTAGGGCCCGGCCAGGGCAATCAGCCCCAGCATTTT.

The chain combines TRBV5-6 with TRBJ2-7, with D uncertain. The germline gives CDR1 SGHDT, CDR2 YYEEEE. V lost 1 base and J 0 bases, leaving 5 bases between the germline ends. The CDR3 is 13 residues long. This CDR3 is CASSLFASYEQYF. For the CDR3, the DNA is TGTGCCAGCAGCTTGTTCGCCTCCTACGAGCAGTACTTC.